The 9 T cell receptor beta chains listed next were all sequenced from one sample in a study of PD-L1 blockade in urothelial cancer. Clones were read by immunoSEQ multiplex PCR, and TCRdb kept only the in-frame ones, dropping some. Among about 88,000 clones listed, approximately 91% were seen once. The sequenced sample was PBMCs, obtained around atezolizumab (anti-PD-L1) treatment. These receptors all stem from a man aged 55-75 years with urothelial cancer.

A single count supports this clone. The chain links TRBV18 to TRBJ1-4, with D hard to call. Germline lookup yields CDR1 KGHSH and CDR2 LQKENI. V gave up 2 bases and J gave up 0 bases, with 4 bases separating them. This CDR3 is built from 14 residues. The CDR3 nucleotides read TGTGCCAGCTCACCATCTGCAACTAATGAAAAACTGTTTTTT. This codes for CASSPSATNEKLFF.

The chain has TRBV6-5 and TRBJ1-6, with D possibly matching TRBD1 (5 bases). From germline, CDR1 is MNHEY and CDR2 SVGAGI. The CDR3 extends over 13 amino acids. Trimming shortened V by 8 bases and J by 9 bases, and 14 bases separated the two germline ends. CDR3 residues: CASGKGISSPLHF. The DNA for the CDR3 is TGTGCCAGCGGAAAGGGGATTAGTTCACCCCTCCACTTT.

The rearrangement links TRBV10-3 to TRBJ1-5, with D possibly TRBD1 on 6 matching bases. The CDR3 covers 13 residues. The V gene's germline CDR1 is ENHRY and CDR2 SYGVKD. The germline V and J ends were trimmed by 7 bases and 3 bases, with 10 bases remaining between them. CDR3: CAITGQINQPQHF. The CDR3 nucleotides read TGTGCCATCACAGGACAGATCAATCAGCCCCAGCATTTT.

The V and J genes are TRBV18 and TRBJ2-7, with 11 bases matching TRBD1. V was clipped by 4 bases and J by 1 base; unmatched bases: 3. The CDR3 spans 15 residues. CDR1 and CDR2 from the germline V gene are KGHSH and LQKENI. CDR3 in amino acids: CASSRDRGRSYEQYF. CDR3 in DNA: TGTGCCAGCTCACGGGACAGGGGGAGGTCCTACGAGCAGTACTTC.

The CDR3 protein is CASSPRGSSGGINEQFF. The CDR3 DNA reads as TGTGCCAGCTCACCACGAGGGTCCAGCGGGGGGATCAATGAGCAGTTCTTC. The chain recombines TRBV18 with TRBJ2-1; the match to TRBD2 covers 9 bases. Trimming at V came to 1 base and at J to 6 bases, leaving 10 bases not matched to a gene. The CDR3 is 17 amino acids. Germline CDR1 reads KGHSH; CDR2 reads LQKENI.

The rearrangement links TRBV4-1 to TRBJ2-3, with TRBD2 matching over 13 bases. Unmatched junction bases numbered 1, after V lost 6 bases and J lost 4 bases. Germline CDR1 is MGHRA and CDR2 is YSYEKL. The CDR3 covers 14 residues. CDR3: CASRLAGGSDTQYF. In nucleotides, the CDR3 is TGCGCCAGCAGACTAGCGGGGGGGTCAGATACGCAGTATTTT.

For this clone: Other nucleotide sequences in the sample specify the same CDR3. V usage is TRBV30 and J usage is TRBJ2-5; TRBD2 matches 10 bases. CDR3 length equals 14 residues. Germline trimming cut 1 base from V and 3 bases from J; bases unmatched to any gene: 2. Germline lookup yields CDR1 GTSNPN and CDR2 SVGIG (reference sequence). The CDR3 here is CAWSEGLAEETQYF. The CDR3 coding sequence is TGTGCCTGGAGTGAAGGACTAGCGGAAGAGACCCAGTACTTC. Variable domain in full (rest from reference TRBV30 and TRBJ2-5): SQTIHQWPATLVQPVGSPLSLECTVEGTSNPNLYWYRQAAGRGLQLLFYSVGIGQISSEVPQNLSASRPQDRQFILSSKKLLLSDSGFYLCAWSEGLAEETQYFGPGTRLLVL.

The CDR3 reads CASSPGQGNTEAFF. The CDR3 nucleotides read TGCGCCAGCAGCCCGGGACAGGGAAACACTGAAGCTTTCTTT. V is TRBV5-1 and J is TRBJ1-1, with 9 bases that match TRBD1. This CDR3 has 14 amino acids. Germline V gene data show CDR1 as SGHRS and CDR2 as YFSETQ. The J segment lost 2 bases and the V segment lost 4 bases, leaving 3 bases of the junction unmatched.

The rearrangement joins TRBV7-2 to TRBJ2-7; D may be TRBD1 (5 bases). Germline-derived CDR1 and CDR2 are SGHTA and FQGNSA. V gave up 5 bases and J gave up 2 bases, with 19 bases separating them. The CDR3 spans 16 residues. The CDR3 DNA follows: TGTGCCAGCAGCCCTTCTTGGGGCAGGGTCACCTACGAGCAGTACTTC. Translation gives CASSPSWGRVTYEQYF.